This T cell receptor beta chain was sequenced in a study of beta chain features in type 1 diabetes. General study findings and limits: Shorter templates might be favored by PCR, and equally so in patients and in controls. The study found moderately but significantly shorter TCRB CDR3s in all four CD4+ subsets of Type 1 diabetes patients.

Per the germline V gene, CDR1 is MDHEN and CDR2 is SYDVKM. V lost 6 bases, J lost 0 bases, and 8 bases lay in between. The CDR3 covers 13 residues. All of the isolated RNA was reverse transcribed, so expressed TCRB transcripts were sequenced. Sequencing was performed with immunoSEQ multiplex PCR; in TCRdb, only in-frame clones are kept and a portion is missing. The table has a few hundred thousand clones, roughly 24% seen once. A note on this clone: Its antigen is unknown.

Sorted populations were all over 98% pure. The V call is TRBV28, the J call TRBJ1-1; the D gene is possibly TRBD1 (5 bases). The sample comprised naive CD4+ T cells from blood. This sequence originates from a woman aged 30 to 39 with type 1 diabetes. The CDR3 here is CASRTAMNTEAFF. Here the CDR3 DNA reads TGTGCCAGCAGGACAGCGATGAACACTGAAGCTTTCTTT.